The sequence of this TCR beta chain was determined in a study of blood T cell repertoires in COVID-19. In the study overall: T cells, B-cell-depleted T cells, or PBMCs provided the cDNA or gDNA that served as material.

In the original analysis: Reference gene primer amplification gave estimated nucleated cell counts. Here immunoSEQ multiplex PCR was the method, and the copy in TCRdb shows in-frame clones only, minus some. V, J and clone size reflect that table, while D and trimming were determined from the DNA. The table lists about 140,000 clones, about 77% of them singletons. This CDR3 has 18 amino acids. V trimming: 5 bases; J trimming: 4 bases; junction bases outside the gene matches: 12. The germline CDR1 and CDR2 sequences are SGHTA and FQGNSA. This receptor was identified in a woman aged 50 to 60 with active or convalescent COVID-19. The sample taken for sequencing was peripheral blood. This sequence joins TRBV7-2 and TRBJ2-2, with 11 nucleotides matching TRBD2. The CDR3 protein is CASSLHIGLAGGTGELFF. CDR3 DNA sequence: TGTGCCAGCAGCCTACACATTGGCCTAGCGGGAGGCACCGGGGAGCTGTTTTTT.